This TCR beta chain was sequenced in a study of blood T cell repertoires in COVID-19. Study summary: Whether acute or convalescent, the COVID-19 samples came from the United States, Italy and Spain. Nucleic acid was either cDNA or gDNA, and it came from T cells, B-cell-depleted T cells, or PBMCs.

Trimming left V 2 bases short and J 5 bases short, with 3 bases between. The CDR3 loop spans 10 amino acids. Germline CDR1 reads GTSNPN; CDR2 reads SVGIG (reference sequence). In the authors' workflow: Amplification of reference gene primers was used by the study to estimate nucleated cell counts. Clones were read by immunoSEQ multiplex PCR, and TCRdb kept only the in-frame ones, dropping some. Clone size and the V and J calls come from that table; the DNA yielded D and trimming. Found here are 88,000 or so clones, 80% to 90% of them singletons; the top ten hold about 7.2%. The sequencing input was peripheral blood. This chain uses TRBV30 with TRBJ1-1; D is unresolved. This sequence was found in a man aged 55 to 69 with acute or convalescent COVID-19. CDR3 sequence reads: CAWSSTEAFF. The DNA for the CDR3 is TGTGCCTGGAGTTCAACTGAAGCTTTCTTT.